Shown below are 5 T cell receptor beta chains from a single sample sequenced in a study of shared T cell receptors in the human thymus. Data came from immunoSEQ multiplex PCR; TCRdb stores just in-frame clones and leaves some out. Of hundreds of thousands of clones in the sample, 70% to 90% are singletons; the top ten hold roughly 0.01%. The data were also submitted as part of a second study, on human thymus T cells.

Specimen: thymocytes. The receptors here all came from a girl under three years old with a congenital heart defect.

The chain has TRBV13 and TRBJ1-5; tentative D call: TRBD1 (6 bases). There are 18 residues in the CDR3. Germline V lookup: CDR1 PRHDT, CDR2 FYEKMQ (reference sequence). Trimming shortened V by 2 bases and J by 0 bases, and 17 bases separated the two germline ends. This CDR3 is CASSLSGREGHSNQPQHF. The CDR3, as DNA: TGTGCCAGCAGCTTAAGCGGCAGGGAGGGACATAGCAATCAGCCCCAGCATTTT.

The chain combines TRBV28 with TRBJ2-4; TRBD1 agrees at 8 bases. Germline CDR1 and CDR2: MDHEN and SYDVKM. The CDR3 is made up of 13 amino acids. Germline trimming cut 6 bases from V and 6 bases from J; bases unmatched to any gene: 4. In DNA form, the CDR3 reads TGTGCCAGCAGGACAGGGGAGAGAAACATTCAGTACTTC. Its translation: CASRTGERNIQYF.

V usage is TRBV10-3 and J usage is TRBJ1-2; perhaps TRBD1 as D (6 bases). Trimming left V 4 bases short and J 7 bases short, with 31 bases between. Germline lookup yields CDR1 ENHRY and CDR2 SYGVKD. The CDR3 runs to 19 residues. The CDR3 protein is CAISAIRGLAGSGGSGYTF. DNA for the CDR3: TGTGCCATCAGTGCCATCCGGGGGCTTGCAGGGTCGGGGGGATCTGGCTACACCTTC.

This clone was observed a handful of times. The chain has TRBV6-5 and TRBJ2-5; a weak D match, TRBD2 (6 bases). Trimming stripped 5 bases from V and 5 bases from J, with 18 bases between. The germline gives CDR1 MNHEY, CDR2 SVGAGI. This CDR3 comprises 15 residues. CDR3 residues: CASSHSGVVRETQYF. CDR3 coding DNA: TGTGCCAGCAGTCATTCGGGGGTCGTGAGGGAGACCCAGTACTTC.

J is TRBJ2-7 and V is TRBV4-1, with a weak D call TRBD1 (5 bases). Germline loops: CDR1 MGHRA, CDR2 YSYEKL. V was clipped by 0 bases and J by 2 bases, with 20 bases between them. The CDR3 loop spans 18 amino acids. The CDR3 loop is CASSQDELGVGEPYEQYF. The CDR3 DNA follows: TGCGCCAGCAGCCAAGATGAGCTAGGAGTAGGGGAACCCTACGAGCAGTACTTC.